Listed here are 18 T cell receptor beta chains from one sample, sequenced in a study of T cells in Graves' hyperthyroidism and ophthalmopathy. TCR beta CDR3 regions were amplified from RNA. The HTBI primer set was used in a first-round RT-PCR of the TCR CDR3. Each CDR3 protein is one row after TCRdb ran MiXCR on the multiplex PCR reads. The data show approximately 430,000 distinct CDR3 sequences, roughly 14% seen once. Sequencing was carried out using blood. The receptors were gathered from a young man with Graves' ophthalmopathy.

In this sample, this clonotype turned up many times. V usage is TRBV11-3 and J usage is TRBJ2-3; D is undetermined. V lost 0 bases and J lost 0, with 7 bases in between. From germline, CDR1 is SGHNT and CDR2 YENEEA. This CDR3 comprises 15 residues. CDR3 residues: CASSLDPESTDTQYF. CDR3 nucleotides: TGTGCCAGCAGCTTAGACCCAGAGAGCACAGATACGCAGTATTTT.

This clonotype was observed many times. The J gene is TRBJ2-2, the V gene TRBV7-9; TRBD2 agrees at 13 bases. Germline-derived CDR1 and CDR2 are SEHNR and FQNEAQ (reference sequence). CDR3 length equals 15 residues. Trimming cost V 5 bases and J 7 bases; bases outside gene matches: 4. The CDR3: CASSPGLAGVGELFF. The CDR3, as DNA: TGTGCCAGCAGCCCTGGACTAGCGGGGGTCGGGGAGCTGTTTTTT.

This clonotype turned up a few times. The CDR3 is CASSPQGDGTVLITF. In DNA, the CDR3 is TGTGCCAGCAGCCCACAGGGGGACGGGACGGTTTTAATCACCTTC. This rearrangement joins TRBV7-6 to TRBJ1-2, with 8 bases identical to TRBD1. Germline V gene lookup returns CDR1 SGHVS and CDR2 FNYEAQ. V trimming: 5 bases; J trimming: 13 bases; junction bases outside the gene matches: 18. The CDR3 length is 15 residues.

As concerns this clonotype: With a much larger clone just one base away, this may be a read error. The missing conserved phenylalanine or tryptophan at the end of this CDR3 makes a read error likely. This chain connects TRBV19 to TRBJ1-5; 9 bases are shared with TRBD1. J lost 6 bases, V lost 5 bases, and 11 bases had no gene match. Germline CDR1 reads LNHDA; CDR2 reads SQIVND (reference sequence). The CDR3 sequence is 16 residues long. The CDR3: CASSVYRDRAVQPQHS. CDR3 sequence (DNA): TGTGCCAGTAGTGTCTACCGGGACAGGGCAGTTCAGCCCCAGCATTCT.

Ten or more counts support this clonotype. V usage is TRBV28 and J usage is TRBJ2-5; 8 bases line up with TRBD1. Germline-derived CDR1 and CDR2 are MDHEN and SYDVKM. V shed 5 bases and J 10 bases; nucleotides not matched to a gene: 9. The CDR3 totals 13 residues. CDR3 bases: TGTGCCAGCAGTACTCCACAGGGGGAAATCCAGTACTTC. Amino acids: CASSTPQGEIQYF.

The chain carries TRBV2 and TRBJ2-1; 13 bases agree with TRBD2. CDR1 and CDR2 from the germline V gene are SNHLY and FYNNEI. This CDR3 contains 15 residues. With 5 bases clipped from V and 9 bases from J, the junction kept 7 bases outside the gene matches. CDR3 amino acids: CASSKLAGGPVEQFF. CDR3 in DNA: TGTGCCAGCAGTAAACTAGCGGGAGGGCCGGTTGAGCAGTTCTTC.

The genes are TRBV30 and TRBJ1-1; D perhaps matches TRBD1 (6 bases). This CDR3 is 15 amino acids long. The germline CDR1 and CDR2 sequences are GTSNPN and SVGIG (reference sequence). V was clipped by 0 bases and J by 5 bases, with 16 bases between them. Written as DNA, the CDR3 is TGTGCCTGGAGTGTACTAGGGGGGCAGGGTACTGAAGCTTTCTTT. Translated, it gives CAWSVLGGQGTEAFF.

This clonotype was seen many times. The CDR3, as DNA: TGTGCCAGCAGCGTAGAGGAGCTGTCGAGCTCCTACAATGAGCAGTTCTTC. This encodes CASSVEELSSSYNEQFF. The rearrangement joins TRBV9 to TRBJ2-1; D is undetermined. This CDR3 contains 17 residues. Germline values: CDR1 SGDLS, CDR2 YYNGEE. The V end was cut by 0 bases, the J end by 0 bases, with 13 bases between.

This clonotype has ten or more counts. This chain uses TRBV5-1 with TRBJ2-7; D remains ambiguous. The CDR3 loop spans 14 amino acids. Looked up from germline, CDR1 is SGHRS and CDR2 is YFSETQ. With 0 bases removed from V and 3 bases from J, the gap between germline ends came to 10 bases. The CDR3 sequence: CASSLVVAGYEQYF. CDR3 sequence (DNA): TGCGCCAGCAGCTTGGTCGTGGCAGGCTACGAGCAGTACTTC.

This clonotype was found many times. The chain recombines TRBV13 with TRBJ2-3, with a tentative D call TRBD2 (5 bases). Germline V CDR1 and CDR2: PRHDT, FYEKMQ (reference sequence). The V gene lost 5 bases and the J gene lost 2 bases, with 17 bases spanning the gap. The CDR3 spans 16 residues. CDR3 protein: CASSLALARYTDTQYF. The CDR3 DNA sequence: TGTGCCAGCAGCCTAGCCCTAGCAAGGTACACAGATACGCAGTATTTT.

This clonotype was counted a few times. This chain connects TRBV12-3 or TRBV12-4 to TRBJ1-5; D not certain. With 6 bases removed from V and 6 bases from J, the gap between germline ends came to 18 bases. The CDR3 consists of 15 residues. CDR3 DNA: TGTGCCAGCAGCCATAGTGGAGGGCTGAGTCAGCCCCAGCATTTT. It specifies CASSHSGGLSQPQHF.

A remark on this clonotype: Given a much more abundant clone one base away, this may be a read error. V usage is TRBV6-2 or TRBV6-3 and J usage is TRBJ2-7; D call uncertain. The CDR3 covers 11 residues. Germline-derived CDR1 and CDR2 are MNHEY and SVGEGT. The CDR3 DNA is TGTGTCAGCAGTGCGCCGACGGGGCAGTACTTC. Translating gives CVSSAPTGQYF.

In its sample, this clonotype was seen many times. V usage is TRBV11-3 and J usage is TRBJ2-1; no definite D call. This CDR3 region has 16 residues. V gave up 5 bases and J gave up 0 bases, with 14 bases separating them. From germline, CDR1 is SGHNT and CDR2 YENEEA. CDR3: CASSPSPISSYNEQFF. The CDR3, as DNA: TGTGCCAGCAGCCCAAGTCCGATCAGCTCCTACAATGAGCAGTTCTTC.

The rearrangement joins TRBV9 to TRBJ2-7; a weak D match, TRBD2 (11 bases). The germline V gene has CDR1 SGDLS and CDR2 YYNGEE. V was pared by 3 bases and J by 7 bases, with 29 bases between. This CDR3 has 18 residues. The CDR3 spells CASSEGTGVAGGPLEQYF. In DNA form, the CDR3 reads TGTGCCAGCAGCGAGGGGACAGGGGTAGCGGGAGGGCCCCTAGAGCAGTACTTC. Full variable domain (remainder filled in from reference TRBV9 and TRBJ2-7): DSGVTQTPKHLITATGQRVTLRCSPRSGDLSVYWYQQSLDQGLQFLIQYYNGEERAKGNILERFSAQQFPDLHSELNLSSLELGDSALYFCASSEGTGVAGGPLEQYFGPGTRLTVT.

The table lists this clonotype with a few counts. This chain joins TRBV19 and TRBJ2-3; 14 nucleotides line up with TRBD2. The CDR3 contains 18 residues. J lost 3 bases, V lost 4 bases, and 9 bases had no gene match. From germline, CDR1 is LNHDA and CDR2 SQIVND (reference sequence). CDR3 sequence reads: CASSKRLAGGLGTDTQYF. The DNA of the CDR3 is TGTGCCAGTAGTAAAAGACTAGCGGGGGGGCTAGGTACAGATACGCAGTATTTT.

This clonotype came up many times. The chain links TRBV2 to TRBJ2-7; TRBD2 might be the D (5 bases). The CDR3 extends over 15 amino acids. Germline values: CDR1 SNHLY, CDR2 FYNNEI. Trimming cost V 3 bases and J 4 bases, with 16 bases left between them. CDR3 sequence: CASSEEASLRYEQYF. DNA of the CDR3: TGTGCCAGCAGTGAGGAAGCTAGCCTTAGATACGAGCAGTACTTC.

The table lists this clonotype with a few counts. The chain combines TRBV3-1 with TRBJ2-7, with D possibly being TRBD1 (6 bases). V was pared by 4 bases and J by 2 bases, with 21 bases between. The length of the CDR3 is 17 residues. The germline V gene has CDR1 LGHDT and CDR2 YNNKEL (reference sequence). The CDR3 bases are TGTGCCAGCAGCCCGAGCCTAACAGGGCGGACGACCTACGAGCAGTACTTC. Amino acids: CASSPSLTGRTTYEQYF.

This clonotype was seen a few times. The V and J genes are TRBV29-1 and TRBJ2-1, with 10 bases lining up with TRBD2. Germline assignment: CDR1 SQVTM and CDR2 ANQGSEA. With V trimmed by 4 bases and J by 4 bases, 1 base remained unmatched. The CDR3 has 13 residues. The CDR3 sequence: CSVASGGYNEQFF. DNA for the CDR3: TGCAGCGTTGCTAGCGGGGGATACAATGAGCAGTTCTTC.